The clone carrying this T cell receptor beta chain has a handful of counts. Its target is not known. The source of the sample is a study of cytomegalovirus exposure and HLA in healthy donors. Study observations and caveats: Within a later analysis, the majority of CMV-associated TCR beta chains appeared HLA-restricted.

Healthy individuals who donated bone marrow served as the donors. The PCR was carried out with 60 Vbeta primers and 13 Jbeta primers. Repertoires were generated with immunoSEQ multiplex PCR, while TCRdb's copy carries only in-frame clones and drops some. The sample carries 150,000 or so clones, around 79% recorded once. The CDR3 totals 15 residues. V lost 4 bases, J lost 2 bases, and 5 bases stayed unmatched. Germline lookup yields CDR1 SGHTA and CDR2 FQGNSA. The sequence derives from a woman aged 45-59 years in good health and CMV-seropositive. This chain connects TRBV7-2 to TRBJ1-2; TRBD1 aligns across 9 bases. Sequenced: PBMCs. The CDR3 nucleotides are TGTGCCAGCAGCTCATCGGGGACAGGGAACTATGGCTACACCTTC. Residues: CASSSSGTGNYGYTF.